This section outlines one TCR beta chain sequence together with its context. This record belongs to a study of esophageal squamous cell carcinoma under preoperative chemotherapy. As to time point: after preoperative PTX-NDP chemotherapy. CDR1 and CDR2 from the germline V gene are SGHVS and FNYEAQ. Trimming removed 1 base at V and 7 bases at J, with 19 bases between. CDR3 size: 16 residues. TCRdb independently ran MiXCR on the PCR reads; one entry per CDR3 protein. The sample lists tens of thousands of distinct CDR3 sequences, around 49% occurring once. This specimen was taken from a patient given preoperative chemotherapy. The source of this sequence is a human donor with esophageal squamous cell carcinoma. The donor label of this sample is uncertain. The gene calls are TRBV7-6 and TRBJ2-5; tentatively, D is TRBD1 or TRBD2 (5 bases each). The CDR3 loop is CASSLVPDRGPATQYF. Written as DNA, the CDR3 is TGTGCCAGCAGCTTAGTCCCAGACCGGGGACCAGCGACCCAGTACTTC.